This TCR beta chain comes out of a study of cytomegalovirus exposure and HLA in healthy donors. The study's findings and limits: The study had only CMV serostatus as immune exposure information.

V lost 7 bases and J lost 9, with 19 bases in between. The CDR3 consists of 15 residues. CDR1 and CDR2 from the germline V gene are MGHRA and YSYEKL. As to this clone: The antigen is not known.

60 Vbeta and 13 Jbeta primers were used in PCR. Measured with immunoSEQ multiplex PCR; TCRdb has only the in-frame clones, and not every one. The sample contains 110,000 to 150,000 clones, around 80% of which appear only once. Sequenced: PBMCs. The chain couples TRBV4-1 to TRBJ1-6; D possibly corresponds to TRBD1 (6 bases). The receptor was isolated from a female donor in good health and CMV-seronegative. In DNA form, the CDR3 reads TGCGCCAGCACCTGGGCGGACAGTAAGGGTTCACCCCTCCACTTT. It translates to CASTWADSKGSPLHF.